This T cell receptor (beta chain) comes out of a study of glioma-infiltrating T cells. General observations from the study: Non-neoplastic patients had below-expected tissue-blood divergence, while all gliomas exceeded expectation. CDR3 overlap between tissue and blood was very small.

The germline gives CDR1 SGDLS, CDR2 YYNGEE. The V and J ends lost 4 bases and 4 bases respectively, with 14 bases between them. This CDR3 comprises 15 residues. This clonotype was counted a few times. The antigen is undetermined. TCR alpha and beta CDR3 regions were amplified from RNA using iRepertoire nested multiplex PCR. One-step reverse transcription and amplification started from approximately 100-400 ng of tissue mRNA or PBMC total RNA. Using its own MiXCR run on the multiplex PCR reads, TCRdb lists one record per CDR3 protein. This table holds roughly 200,000 distinct CDR3 sequences, about 31% found once.

This sequence originates from a human donor with low-grade glioma or glioblastoma, undergoing nonglioma brain surgery, or in good health (not recorded which). The rearrangement uses TRBV9 and TRBJ1-4; tentative D call: TRBD1 (5 bases). Material for sequencing was glioma tissue, nonneoplastic brain tissue, or PBMCs (not recorded which). CDR3 DNA sequence: TGTGCCAGCAGCCCCAGGAGCAGGGATAATGAAAAACTGTTTTTT. Amino acids: CASSPRSRDNEKLFF.